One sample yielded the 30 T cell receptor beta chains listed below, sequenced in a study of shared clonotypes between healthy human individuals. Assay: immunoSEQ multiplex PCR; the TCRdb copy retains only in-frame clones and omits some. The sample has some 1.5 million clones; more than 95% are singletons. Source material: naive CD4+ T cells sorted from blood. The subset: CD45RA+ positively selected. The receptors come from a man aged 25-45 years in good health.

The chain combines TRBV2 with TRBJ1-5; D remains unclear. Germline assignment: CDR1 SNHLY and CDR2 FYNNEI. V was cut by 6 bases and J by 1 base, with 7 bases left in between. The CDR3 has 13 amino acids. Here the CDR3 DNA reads TGTGCCAGCAGCTTCTTCAGCAATCAGCCCCAGCATTTT. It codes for CASSFFSNQPQHF.

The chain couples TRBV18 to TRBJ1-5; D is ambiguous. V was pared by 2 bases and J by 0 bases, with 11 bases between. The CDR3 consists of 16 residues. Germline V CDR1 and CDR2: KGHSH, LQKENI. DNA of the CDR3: TGTGCCAGCTCACCAAGCAAGGGAGATAGCAATCAGCCCCAGCATTTT. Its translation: CASSPSKGDSNQPQHF.

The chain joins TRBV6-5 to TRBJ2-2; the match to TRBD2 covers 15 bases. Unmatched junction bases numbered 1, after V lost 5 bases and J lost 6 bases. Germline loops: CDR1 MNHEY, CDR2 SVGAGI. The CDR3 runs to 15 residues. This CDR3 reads CASSGLAGGAGELFF. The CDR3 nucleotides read TGTGCCAGCAGTGGACTAGCGGGAGGGGCCGGGGAGCTGTTTTTT.

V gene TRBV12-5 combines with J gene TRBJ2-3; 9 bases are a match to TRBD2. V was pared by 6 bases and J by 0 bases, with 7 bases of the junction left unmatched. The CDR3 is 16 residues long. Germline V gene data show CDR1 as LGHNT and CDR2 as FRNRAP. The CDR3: CASGDIGTSSTDTQYF. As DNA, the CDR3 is TGTGCTAGTGGCGACATCGGGACTAGCAGCACAGATACGCAGTATTTT.

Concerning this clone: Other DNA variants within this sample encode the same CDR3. CDR3 protein: CASSSGRGDTQYF. In DNA, the CDR3 is TGTGCCAGCAGCTCGGGACGGGGAGATACGCAGTATTTT. This chain links TRBV7-3 with TRBJ2-3, with D possibly being TRBD1 or TRBD2 (5 bases each). This CDR3 comprises 13 residues. Trimming removed 4 bases from V and 5 bases from J, with 10 bases in between. Germline assignment: CDR1 SGHTA and CDR2 FQGTGA.

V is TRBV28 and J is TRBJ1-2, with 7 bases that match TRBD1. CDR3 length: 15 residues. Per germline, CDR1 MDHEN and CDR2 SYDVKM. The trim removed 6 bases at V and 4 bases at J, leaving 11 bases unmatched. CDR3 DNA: TGTGCCAGCAGCCCGGGGACAGCCCGGTTCTATGGCTACACCTTC. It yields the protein CASSPGTARFYGYTF.

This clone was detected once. The CDR3 loop reads CASSEDQGTNTEAFF. CDR3 nucleotides: TGTGCCAGCAGTGAAGATCAGGGTACGAACACTGAAGCTTTCTTT. The chain joins TRBV2 to TRBJ1-1, with D possibly matching TRBD1 (5 bases). The V end was cut by 1 base, the J end by 1 base, with 10 bases between. The V gene's germline CDR1 is SNHLY and CDR2 FYNNEI. This CDR3 spans 15 amino acids.

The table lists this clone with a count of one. The CDR3, as DNA: TGTGCCTGGAGTGGGGGGACAGGTACTGAAGCTTTCTTT. Its translation: CAWSGGTGTEAFF. The chain combines TRBV30 with TRBJ1-1; 8 bases are a match to TRBD1. CDR3 length: 13 residues. In germline, CDR1 is GTSNPN, CDR2 SVGIG (reference sequence). V shed 1 base and J 5 bases; nucleotides not matched to a gene: 3. The entire variable domain, with the rest obtained from reference TRBV30 and TRBJ1-1, is as follows: SQTIHQWPATLVQPVGSPLSLECTVEGTSNPNLYWYRQAAGRGLQLLFYSVGIGQISSEVPQNLSASRPQDRQFILSSKKLLLSDSGFYLCAWSGGTGTEAFFGQGTRLTVV.

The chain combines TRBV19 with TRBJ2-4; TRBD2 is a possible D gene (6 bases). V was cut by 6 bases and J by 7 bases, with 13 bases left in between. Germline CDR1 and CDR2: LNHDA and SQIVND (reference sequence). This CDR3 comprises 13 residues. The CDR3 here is CASRTASGNIQYF. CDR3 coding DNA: TGTGCCAGTAGAACAGCGAGCGGGAACATTCAGTACTTC.

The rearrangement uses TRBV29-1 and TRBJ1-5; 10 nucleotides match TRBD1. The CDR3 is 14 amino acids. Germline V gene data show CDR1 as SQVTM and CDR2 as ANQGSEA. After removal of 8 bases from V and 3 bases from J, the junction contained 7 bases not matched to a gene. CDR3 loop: CSTWDRGTNQPQHF. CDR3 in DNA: TGCAGCACCTGGGACAGGGGAACCAATCAGCCCCAGCATTTT.

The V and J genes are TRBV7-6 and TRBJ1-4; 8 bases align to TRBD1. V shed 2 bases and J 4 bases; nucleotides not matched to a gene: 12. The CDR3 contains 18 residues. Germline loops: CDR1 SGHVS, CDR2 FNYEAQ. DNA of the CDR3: TGTGCCAGCAGCTTAAGGGGTTTGGACAGGGTACATAATGAAAAACTGTTTTTT. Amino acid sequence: CASSLRGLDRVHNEKLFF.

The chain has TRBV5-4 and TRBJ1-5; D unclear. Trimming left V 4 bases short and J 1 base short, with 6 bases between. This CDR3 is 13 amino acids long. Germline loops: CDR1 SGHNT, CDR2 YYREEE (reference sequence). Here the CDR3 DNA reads TGTGCCAGCAGCAAGGACAGCAATCAGCCCCAGCATTTT. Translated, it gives CASSKDSNQPQHF.

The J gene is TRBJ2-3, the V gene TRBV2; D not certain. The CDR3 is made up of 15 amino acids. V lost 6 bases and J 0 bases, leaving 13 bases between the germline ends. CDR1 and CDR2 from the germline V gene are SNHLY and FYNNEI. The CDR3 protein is CASRPDGESTDTQYF. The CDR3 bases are TGTGCCAGCAGGCCAGATGGAGAAAGCACAGATACGCAGTATTTT. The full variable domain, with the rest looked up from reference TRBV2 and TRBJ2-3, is EPEVTQTPSHQVTQMGQEVILRCVPISNHLYFYWYRQILGQKVEFLVSFYNNEISEKSEIFDDQFSVERPDGSNFTLKIRSTKLEDSAMYFCASRPDGESTDTQYFGPGTRLTVL.

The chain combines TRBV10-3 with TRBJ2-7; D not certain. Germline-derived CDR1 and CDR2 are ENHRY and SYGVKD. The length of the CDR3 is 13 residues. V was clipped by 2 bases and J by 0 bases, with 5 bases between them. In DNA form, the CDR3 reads TGTGCCATCAGTGAGGGGGACTCCTACGAGCAGTACTTC. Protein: CAISEGDSYEQYF.

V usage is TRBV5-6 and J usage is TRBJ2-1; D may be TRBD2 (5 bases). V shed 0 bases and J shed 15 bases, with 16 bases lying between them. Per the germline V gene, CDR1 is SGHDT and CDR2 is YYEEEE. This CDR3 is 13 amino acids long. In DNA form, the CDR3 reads TGTGCCAGCAGCTTGGACCCGTCGGGGAAGTCGTTCTTC. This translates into CASSLDPSGKSFF.

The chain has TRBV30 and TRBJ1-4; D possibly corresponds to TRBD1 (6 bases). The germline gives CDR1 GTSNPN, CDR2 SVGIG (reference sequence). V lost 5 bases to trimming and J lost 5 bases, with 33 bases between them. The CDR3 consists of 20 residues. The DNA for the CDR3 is TGTGCCTGGGGGCCCCGCCGGGACACATTTCTTCGCCCCAGAAATGAAAAACTGTTTTTT. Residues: CAWGPRRDTFLRPRNEKLFF.

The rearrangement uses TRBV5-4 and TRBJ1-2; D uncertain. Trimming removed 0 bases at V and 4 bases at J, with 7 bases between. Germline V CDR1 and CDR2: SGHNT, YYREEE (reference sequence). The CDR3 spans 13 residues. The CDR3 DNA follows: TGTGCCAGCAGCTTGGACCGAGCCTATGGCTACACCTTC. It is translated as CASSLDRAYGYTF.

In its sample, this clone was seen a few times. CDR3 DNA: TGTGCCAGCAGCCCACGACAGTGGGAAGAGCAGTTCTTC. This encodes CASSPRQWEEQFF. The chain joins TRBV5-4 to TRBJ2-1; tentatively, D is TRBD1 (5 bases). V lost 4 bases and J lost 10, with 15 bases in between. The CDR3 runs to 13 residues. The germline V gene has CDR1 SGHNT and CDR2 YYREEE (reference sequence).

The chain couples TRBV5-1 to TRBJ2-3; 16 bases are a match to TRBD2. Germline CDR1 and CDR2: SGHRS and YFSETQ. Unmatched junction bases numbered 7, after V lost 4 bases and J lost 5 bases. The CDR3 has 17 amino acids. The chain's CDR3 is CASSQGLAGGPGDTQYF. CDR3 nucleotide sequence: TGCGCCAGCAGCCAGGGACTAGCGGGAGGGCCGGGAGATACGCAGTATTTT.

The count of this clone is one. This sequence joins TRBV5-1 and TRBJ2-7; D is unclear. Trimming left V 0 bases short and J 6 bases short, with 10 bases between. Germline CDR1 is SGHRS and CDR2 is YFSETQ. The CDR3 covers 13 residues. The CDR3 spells CASSLVALGEQYF. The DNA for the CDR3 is TGCGCCAGCAGCTTGGTCGCGCTTGGCGAGCAGTACTTC.

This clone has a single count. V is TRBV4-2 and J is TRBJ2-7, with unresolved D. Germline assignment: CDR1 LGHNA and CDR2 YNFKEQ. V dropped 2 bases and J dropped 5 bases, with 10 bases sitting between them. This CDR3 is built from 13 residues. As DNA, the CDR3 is TGTGCCAGCAGCCAAACCGCACTCGACGAGCAGTACTTC. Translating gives CASSQTALDEQYF.

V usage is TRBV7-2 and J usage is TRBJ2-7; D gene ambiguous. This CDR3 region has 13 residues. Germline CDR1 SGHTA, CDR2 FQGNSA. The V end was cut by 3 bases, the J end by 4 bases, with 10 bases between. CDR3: CASSFSILYEQYF. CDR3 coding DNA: TGTGCCAGCAGCTTTAGCATATTGTACGAGCAGTACTTC.

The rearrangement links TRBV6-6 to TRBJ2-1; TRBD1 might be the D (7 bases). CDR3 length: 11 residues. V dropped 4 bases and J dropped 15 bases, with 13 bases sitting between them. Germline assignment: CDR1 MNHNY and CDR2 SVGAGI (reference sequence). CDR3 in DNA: TGTGCCAGCAGTTCCCGACAGGGAGGGTTCTTC. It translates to CASSSRQGGFF.

The CDR3 is CASSDPTSGGGGEQFF. The CDR3 nucleotides are TGTGCCAGCAGTGATCCAACTAGCGGAGGGGGCGGTGAGCAGTTCTTC. The chain links TRBV25-1 to TRBJ2-1; tentatively, D is TRBD2 (8 bases). Trimming took 3 bases from V and 9 from J, leaving 21 bases between them. CDR1 MGHDK and CDR2 SYGVNS come from the germline V gene. The CDR3 has 16 residues.

CDR3 DNA: TGTGCCAGCAGAACATCAGAATTTTGGACCCAGTACTTC. Protein: CASRTSEFWTQYF. This chain uses TRBV6-6 with TRBJ2-5; D uncertain. Looked up from germline, CDR1 is MNHNY and CDR2 is SVGAGI (reference sequence). CDR3 length: 13 amino acids. V was clipped by 6 bases and J by 7 bases, with 15 bases between them.

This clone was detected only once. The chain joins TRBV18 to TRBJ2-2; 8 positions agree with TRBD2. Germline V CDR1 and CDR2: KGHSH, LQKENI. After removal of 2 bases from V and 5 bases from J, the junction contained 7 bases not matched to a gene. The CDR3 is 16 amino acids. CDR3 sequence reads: CASSPTGGPSTGELFF. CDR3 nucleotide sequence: TGTGCCAGCTCACCAACGGGAGGGCCCTCAACCGGGGAGCTGTTTTTT.

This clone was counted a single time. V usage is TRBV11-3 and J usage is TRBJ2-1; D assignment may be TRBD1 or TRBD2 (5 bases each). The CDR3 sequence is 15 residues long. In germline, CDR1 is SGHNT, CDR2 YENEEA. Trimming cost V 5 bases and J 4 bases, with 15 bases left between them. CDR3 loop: CASSANSGGYNEQFF. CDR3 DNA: TGTGCCAGCAGCGCCAACTCTGGGGGATACAATGAGCAGTTCTTC.

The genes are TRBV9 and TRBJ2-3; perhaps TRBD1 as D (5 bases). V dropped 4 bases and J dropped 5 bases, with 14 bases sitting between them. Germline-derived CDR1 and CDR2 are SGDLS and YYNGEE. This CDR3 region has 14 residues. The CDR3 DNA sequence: TGTGCCAGCAGCCCAGGCAGGGTGGTAGATACGCAGTATTTT. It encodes CASSPGRVVDTQYF.

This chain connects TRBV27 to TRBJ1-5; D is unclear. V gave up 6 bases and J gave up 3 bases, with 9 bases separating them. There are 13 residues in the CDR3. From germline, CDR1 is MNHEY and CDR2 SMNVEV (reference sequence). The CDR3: CASRGPLNQPQHF. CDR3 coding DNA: TGTGCCAGCAGAGGACCTCTCAATCAGCCCCAGCATTTT.

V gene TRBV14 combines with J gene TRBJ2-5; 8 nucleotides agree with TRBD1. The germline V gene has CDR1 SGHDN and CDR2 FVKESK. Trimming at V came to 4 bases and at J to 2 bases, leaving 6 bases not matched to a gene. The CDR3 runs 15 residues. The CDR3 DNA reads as TGTGCCAGCAGCCCATGGGGACAGGTACAAGAGACCCAGTACTTC. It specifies CASSPWGQVQETQYF.